The rows below give T cell receptor beta chains drawn from one sample of a study of T cell changes during pregnancy in multiple sclerosis. Sequencing was performed with immunoSEQ multiplex PCR; in TCRdb, only in-frame clones are kept and a portion is missing. The table lists around 99,000 clones, 85% to 95% of them singletons, with around 2.5% in the top ten. The source was peripheral blood, collected in the first trimester of pregnancy. These receptors originate from a female donor with multiple sclerosis, enrolled in a pregnancy study. Both conserved end residues are part of each CDR3. The order of the fields is clone size, V gene, D gene, J gene, CDR3 DNA, CDR3 protein. D genes are given only for firm matches. The size entry is marked missing in some rows and otherwise reads once, few, many or a size class.

abundance: -; v_gene: TRBV25-1; d_gene: -; j_gene: TRBJ2-5; CDR3nt: TGTGCCAGCAGTGAATTTCGGGGGATCGAAGAGACCCAGTACTTC; CDR3aa: CASSEFRGIEETQYF
abundance: -; v_gene: TRBV9; d_gene: -; j_gene: TRBJ2-5; CDR3nt: TGTGCCAGCAGCGTAGGGAGCGGCCAAGAGACCCAGTACTTC; CDR3aa: CASSVGSGQETQYF
abundance: -; v_gene: TRBV28; d_gene: -; j_gene: TRBJ1-4; CDR3nt: TGTGCCAGCAGCCCGTGGACAGTAACTAATGAAAAACTGTTTTTT; CDR3aa: CASSPWTVTNEKLFF
abundance: -; v_gene: TRBV28; d_gene: TRBD2; j_gene: TRBJ2-7; CDR3nt: TGTGCCAGCAGCTCTATCCTTAGCGGGAGACACGAGCAGTACTTC; CDR3aa: CASSSILSGRHEQYF
abundance: once; v_gene: TRBV2; d_gene: TRBD2; j_gene: TRBJ2-7; CDR3nt: TGTGCCAGCAGTGAAGGCGGGAGGGTTACGGGCTACGAGCAGTACTTC; CDR3aa: CASSEGGRVTGYEQYF
abundance: -; v_gene: TRBV28; d_gene: TRBD2; j_gene: TRBJ2-7; CDR3nt: TGTGCCAGCAGCCCGGGACTAGCGGGAGGGTACGAGCAGTACTTC; CDR3aa: CASSPGLAGGYEQYF
abundance: -; v_gene: TRBV5-6; d_gene: -; j_gene: TRBJ2-4; CDR3nt: TGTGCCAGCAGCTTGTTGGGGCTAAACATTCAGTACTTC; CDR3aa: CASSLLGLNIQYF
abundance: -; v_gene: TRBV11-2; d_gene: -; j_gene: TRBJ2-2; CDR3nt: TGTGCCAGCAGCGTGGAAGCGACCGGCCCGAACACCGGGGAGCTGTTTTTT; CDR3aa: CASSVEATGPNTGELFF
abundance: -; v_gene: TRBV15; d_gene: TRBD2; j_gene: TRBJ2-1; CDR3nt: TGTGCCACCAGCAGTTCAAGGCGGGAGTTTAAGATTGAGCAGTTCTTC; CDR3aa: CATSSSRREFKIEQFF
abundance: -; v_gene: TRBV27; d_gene: TRBD1; j_gene: TRBJ2-7; CDR3nt: TGTGCCAGCAGTTGGGACAGGAGCTCCTACGAGCAGTACTTC; CDR3aa: CASSWDRSSYEQYF
abundance: -; v_gene: TRBV28; d_gene: -; j_gene: TRBJ2-3; CDR3nt: TGTGCCAGCAGCCGGGGTTTAGATACGCAGTATTTT; CDR3aa: CASSRGLDTQYF